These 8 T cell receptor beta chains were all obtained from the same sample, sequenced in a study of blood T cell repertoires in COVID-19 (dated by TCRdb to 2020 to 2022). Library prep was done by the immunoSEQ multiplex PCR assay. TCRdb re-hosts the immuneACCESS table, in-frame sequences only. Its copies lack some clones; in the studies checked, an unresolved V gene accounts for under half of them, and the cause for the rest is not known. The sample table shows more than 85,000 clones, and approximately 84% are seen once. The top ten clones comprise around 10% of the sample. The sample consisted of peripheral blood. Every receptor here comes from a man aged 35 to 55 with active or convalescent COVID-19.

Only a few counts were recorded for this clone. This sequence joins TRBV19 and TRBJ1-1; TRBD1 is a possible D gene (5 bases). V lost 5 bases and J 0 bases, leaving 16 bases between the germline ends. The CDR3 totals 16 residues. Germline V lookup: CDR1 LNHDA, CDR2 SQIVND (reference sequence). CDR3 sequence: CASSSDSVNMNTEAFF. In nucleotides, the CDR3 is TGTGCCAGTAGTTCCGACAGCGTAAACATGAACACTGAAGCTTTCTTT.

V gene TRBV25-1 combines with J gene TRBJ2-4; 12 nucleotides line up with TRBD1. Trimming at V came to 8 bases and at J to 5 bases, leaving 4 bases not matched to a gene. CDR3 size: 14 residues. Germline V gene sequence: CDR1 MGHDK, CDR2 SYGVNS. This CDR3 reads CASGGTGGQNIQYF. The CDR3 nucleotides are TGTGCCAGCGGAGGGACAGGGGGCCAAAACATTCAGTACTTC. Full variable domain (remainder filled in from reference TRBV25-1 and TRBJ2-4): EADIYQTPRYLVIGTGKKITLECSQTMGHDKMYWYQQDPGMELHLIHYSYGVNSTEKGDLSSESTVSRIRTEHFPLTLESARPSHTSQYLCASGGTGGQNIQYFGAGTRLSVL.

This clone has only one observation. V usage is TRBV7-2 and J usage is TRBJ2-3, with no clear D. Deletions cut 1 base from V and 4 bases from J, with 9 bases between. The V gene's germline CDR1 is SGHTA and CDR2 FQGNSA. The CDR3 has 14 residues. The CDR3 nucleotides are TGTGCCAGCAGCTTAGATGTTAGTGCAGATACGCAGTATTTT. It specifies CASSLDVSADTQYF.

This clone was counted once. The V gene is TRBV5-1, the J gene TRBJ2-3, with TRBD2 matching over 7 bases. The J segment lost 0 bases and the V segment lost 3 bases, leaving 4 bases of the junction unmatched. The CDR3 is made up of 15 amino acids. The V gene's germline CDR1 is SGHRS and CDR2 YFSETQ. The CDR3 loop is CASSSSGDSTDTQYF. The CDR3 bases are TGCGCCAGCAGCTCGAGCGGGGACAGCACAGATACGCAGTATTTT.

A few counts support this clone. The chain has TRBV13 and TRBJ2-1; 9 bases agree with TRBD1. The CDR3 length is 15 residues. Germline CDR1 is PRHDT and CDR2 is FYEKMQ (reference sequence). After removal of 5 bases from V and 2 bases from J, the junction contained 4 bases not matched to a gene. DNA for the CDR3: TGTGCCAGCAGCGCAGACAGGGGGACCTACAATGAGCAGTTCTTC. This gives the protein CASSADRGTYNEQFF. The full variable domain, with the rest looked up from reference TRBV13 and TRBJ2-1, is AAGVIQSPRHLIKEKRETATLKCYPIPRHDTVYWYQQGPGQDPQFLISFYEKMQSDKGSIPDRFSAQQFSDYHSELNMSSLELGDSALYFCASSADRGTYNEQFFGPGTRLTVL.

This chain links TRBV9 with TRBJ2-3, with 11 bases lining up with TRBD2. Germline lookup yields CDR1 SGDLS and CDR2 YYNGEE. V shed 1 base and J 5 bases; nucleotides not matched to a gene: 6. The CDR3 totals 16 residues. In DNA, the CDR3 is TGTGCCAGCAGCGTATTGCTAGCGGGGGGTGGAGATACGCAGTATTTT. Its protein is CASSVLLAGGGDTQYF.

The CDR3 region has the DNA TGTGCCATCAGAATGGGACAGGGCGTAGATACGCAGTATTTT. Translation gives CAIRMGQGVDTQYF. The chain links TRBV10-3 to TRBJ2-3; TRBD1 matches 9 bases. The CDR3 covers 14 residues. The germline gives CDR1 ENHRY, CDR2 SYGVKD. With V trimmed by 6 bases and J by 5 bases, 6 bases remained unmatched.

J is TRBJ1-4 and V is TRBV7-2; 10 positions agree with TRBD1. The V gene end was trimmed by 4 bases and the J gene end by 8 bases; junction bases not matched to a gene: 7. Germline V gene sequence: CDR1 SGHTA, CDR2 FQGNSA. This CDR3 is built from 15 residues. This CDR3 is CASSSWTGGWEKLFF. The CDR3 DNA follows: TGTGCCAGCAGCTCCTGGACAGGGGGATGGGAAAAACTGTTTTTT.